The 17 T cell receptor beta chains below all came from one sample that was sequenced in a study of T cells after yellow fever vaccination. One entry per CDR3 protein, called by TCRdb with MiXCR from the 5' RACE reads. The top ten clones hold about 14% of a sample with 450,000 to 650,000 distinct CDR3 sequences, 13% of them seen once. Material: PBMCs, obtained on the day of the yellow fever booster vaccination. The receptor source for this set is a man aged 25 to 45 who received the YFV17D yellow fever vaccine.

This sequence joins TRBV21-1 and TRBJ2-3; the table's D call, TRBD1, was not checked against the DNA. TRBV21-1 is noted as a pseudogene. The CDR3 spans 15 residues. In nucleotides, the CDR3 is TGTGCCAGCACTCCTTACAGGGGGCGCATCGATACGCAGTATTTT. Protein: CASTPYRGRIDTQYF.

This clonotype appeared a few times. This sequence joins TRBV6-2 or TRBV6-3 and TRBJ2-7, with D unresolved. The CDR3 loop spans 11 amino acids. Germline CDR1 is MNHEY and CDR2 is SVGEGT. V lost 6 bases and J 6 bases, leaving 9 bases between the germline ends. CDR3 residues: CASRSPGEQYF. In DNA form, the CDR3 reads TGTGCCAGCAGATCTCCGGGCGAGCAGTACTTC.

The chain has TRBV7-2 and TRBJ1-2; D not certain. This CDR3 spans 13 amino acids. Germline-derived CDR1 and CDR2 are SGHTA and FQGNSA. The germline V and J ends were trimmed by 2 bases and 5 bases, with 9 bases remaining between them. This CDR3 reads CASSLTQIYGYTF. The CDR3 nucleotides read TGTGCCAGCAGCTTAACCCAGATTTATGGCTACACCTTC. The full variable domain, with the rest looked up from reference TRBV7-2 and TRBJ1-2, is GAGVSQSPSNKVTEKGKDVELRCDPISGHTALYWYRQSLGQGLEFLIYFQGNSAPDKSGLPSDRFSAERTGGSVSTLTIQRTQQEDSAVYLCASSLTQIYGYTFGSGTRLTVV.

This clonotype was seen only a few times. The chain has TRBV15 and TRBJ2-4; the D gene could be TRBD1 or TRBD2 (5 bases each). Per germline, CDR1 LNHNV and CDR2 YYDKDF (reference sequence). This CDR3 has 17 residues. The germline V and J ends were trimmed by 2 bases and 1 base, with 15 bases remaining between them. Here the CDR3 reads CATSRPPLGVAKNIQYF. In DNA form, the CDR3 reads TGTGCCACCAGCAGACCCCCGCTGGGGGTGGCCAAAAACATTCAGTACTTC.

The table lists this clonotype with a few counts. The chain links TRBV27 to TRBJ1-2; possible D gene TRBD1, 6 bases. The V gene's germline CDR1 is MNHEY and CDR2 SMNVEV (reference sequence). Trimming stripped 2 bases from V and 6 bases from J, with 13 bases between. CDR3 length equals 14 residues. CDR3 in DNA: TGTGCCAGCAGTTTAGCAGGGGTGATGGATGGCTACACCTTC. This gives the protein CASSLAGVMDGYTF.

Many counts were recorded for this clonotype. V is TRBV21-1 and J is TRBJ2-7. TRBV21-1 is given as a pseudogene. CDR3 length equals 18 residues. DNA for the CDR3: TGTGCCAGCAGCAAAGCGAGACTCCGGTGGGTCAGAGGCCACGAGCAGTACTTC. Amino acids: CASSKARLRWVRGHEQYF.

V gene TRBV20-1 combines with J gene TRBJ2-7; tentative D call: TRBD1 (6 bases). Trimming left V 1 base short and J 2 bases short, with 12 bases between. This CDR3 has 14 amino acids. Germline V lookup: CDR1 DFQATT, CDR2 SNEGSKA (reference sequence). CDR3 region: CSARVPQGTYEQYF. The CDR3 DNA follows: TGCAGTGCTAGAGTCCCCCAGGGGACCTACGAGCAGTACTTC.

There are a few counts of this clonotype. The V and J genes are TRBV7-2 and TRBJ1-1, with 9 bases aligning to TRBD1. The CDR3 is 16 amino acids. The germline CDR1 and CDR2 sequences are SGHTA and FQGNSA. The trim removed 1 base at V and 6 bases at J, leaving 9 bases unmatched. CDR3: CASSLGFGTGLSEAFF. The CDR3 DNA follows: TGTGCCAGCAGCTTAGGTTTCGGGACAGGGTTGTCTGAAGCTTTCTTT.

The chain carries TRBV9 and TRBJ2-7; no clear D gene. This CDR3 has 13 residues. CDR1 and CDR2 (germline): SGDLS, YYNGEE. V dropped 0 bases and J dropped 1 base, with 5 bases sitting between them. As DNA, the CDR3 is TGTGCCAGCAGCGTAGATGAGTCCTACGAGCAGTACTTC. Translation gives CASSVDESYEQYF. The variable domain in full, completed from reference TRBV9 and TRBJ2-7, reads DSGVTQTPKHLITATGQRVTLRCSPRSGDLSVYWYQQSLDQGLQFLIQYYNGEERAKGNILERFSAQQFPDLHSELNLSSLELGDSALYFCASSVDESYEQYFGPGTRLTVT.

This chain uses TRBV6-1 with TRBJ1-5, with 8 bases matching TRBD1. The V segment lost 7 bases and the J segment 2 bases; nucleotides outside the gene matches: 7. The CDR3 contains 15 residues. Per the germline V gene, CDR1 is MNHNS and CDR2 is SASEGT. DNA for the CDR3: TGTGCCAGCACCTCAGGGGGCGCTCGCAATCAGCCCCAGCATTTT. This encodes CASTSGGARNQPQHF.

The table lists this clonotype with a few counts. This sequence joins TRBV20-1 and TRBJ1-5; D is unclear. The CDR3 contains 12 residues. Germline CDR1 is DFQATT and CDR2 is SNEGSKA (reference sequence). Between the trimmed V and J ends, which lost 1 base and 6 bases, there was a span of 7 bases. CDR3 loop: CSARGWSQPQHF. DNA for the CDR3: TGCAGTGCTAGAGGATGGTCTCAGCCCCAGCATTTT.

At least ten counts were recorded for this clonotype. The chain uses TRBV7-6 and TRBJ2-7, with D possibly TRBD1 on 7 matching bases. Looked up from germline, CDR1 is SGHVS and CDR2 is FNYEAQ. The CDR3 totals 15 residues. V was cut by 5 bases and J by 2 bases, with 16 bases left in between. The CDR3 region is CASSGGTVDPYEQYF. The CDR3 nucleotides read TGTGCCAGCAGCGGCGGGACAGTGGATCCCTACGAGCAGTACTTC. The entire variable domain, with the rest obtained from reference TRBV7-6 and TRBJ2-7, is as follows: GAGVSQSPRYKVTKRGQDVALRCDPISGHVSLYWYRQALGQGPEFLTYFNYEAQQDKSGLPNDRFSAERPEGSISTLTIQRTEQRDSAMYRCASSGGTVDPYEQYFGPGTRLTVT.

V is TRBV20-1 and J is TRBJ1-1; D is unresolved. Trimming took off 4 bases at V and 2 bases at J, with 5 bases between the two ends. CDR1 DFQATT and CDR2 SNEGSKA come from the germline V gene (reference sequence). The CDR3 runs to 11 residues. CDR3 region: CSAKDNTEAFF. The CDR3 DNA sequence: TGCAGTGCTAAGGACAACACTGAAGCTTTCTTT.

This clonotype was picked up a small number of times. The chain is built from TRBV20-1 and TRBJ2-3; D perhaps matches TRBD2 (7 bases). With 6 bases removed from V and 3 bases from J, the gap between germline ends came to 16 bases. Germline V CDR1 and CDR2: DFQATT, SNEGSKA (reference sequence). This CDR3 is 14 amino acids long. The chain's CDR3 is CSAPRGGLTDTQYF. The CDR3 DNA reads TGCAGTGCCCCGAGGGGGGGTCTAACAGATACGCAGTATTTT.

V gene TRBV3-1 combines with J gene TRBJ2-5; D could derive from TRBD1 or TRBD2 (5 bases each). CDR1 is LGHDT, CDR2 YNNKEL, per germline (reference sequence). This CDR3 contains 16 residues. V lost 4 bases and J 3 bases, leaving 18 bases between the germline ends. This CDR3 reads CASSPLRDATKETQYF. As DNA, the CDR3 is TGTGCCAGCAGCCCGCTACGGGACGCCACCAAAGAGACCCAGTACTTC.

This clonotype was found a few times. This chain links TRBV5-1 with TRBJ2-5; D call uncertain. V shed 1 base and J shed 9 bases, with 7 bases lying between them. Per the germline V gene, CDR1 is SGHRS and CDR2 is YFSETQ. The CDR3 runs to 11 residues. CDR3 DNA sequence: TGCGCCAGCAGCTTGAACCAGGCCCAGTACTTC. It is translated as CASSLNQAQYF.

The gene calls are TRBV29-1 and TRBJ2-1; the D is unclear. The germline CDR1 and CDR2 sequences are SQVTM and ANQGSEA. V gave up 4 bases and J gave up 0 bases, with 16 bases separating them. CDR3 length: 16 amino acids. CDR3 coding DNA: TGCAGCGTTGGGTGGTTAACGGCGATCTCCTACAATGAGCAGTTCTTC. It translates to CSVGWLTAISYNEQFF.